This entry is about one T cell receptor (beta chain). Its antigen is not known. This sample was included in a study of shared clonotypes between healthy human individuals. Study observations and caveats: In contrast to clonotypes shared by all four donors, non-shared clonotypes had lower generation probabilities.

The germline V gene encodes CDR1 SGHNT and CDR2 YYREEE (reference sequence). This CDR3 spans 15 amino acids. The ends were cut back, 0 bases at V and 5 bases at J, with 12 bases in the middle. Profiled with immunoSEQ multiplex PCR; TCRdb holds only in-frame clones, not every one. The table records over a million clones, roughly 96% of them present only once. The chain has TRBV5-4 and TRBJ2-1; D perhaps matches TRBD1 (6 bases). This receptor was taken from a man aged 25 to 40 in good health. Sequencing was done on a sample of naive CD4+ T cells sorted from blood. Noted subset: CD45RA+ positively selected. In nucleotides, the CDR3 is TGTGCCAGCAGCTTGGGGAACAGGGTAGACAATGAGCAGTTCTTC. Amino acid sequence: CASSLGNRVDNEQFF.